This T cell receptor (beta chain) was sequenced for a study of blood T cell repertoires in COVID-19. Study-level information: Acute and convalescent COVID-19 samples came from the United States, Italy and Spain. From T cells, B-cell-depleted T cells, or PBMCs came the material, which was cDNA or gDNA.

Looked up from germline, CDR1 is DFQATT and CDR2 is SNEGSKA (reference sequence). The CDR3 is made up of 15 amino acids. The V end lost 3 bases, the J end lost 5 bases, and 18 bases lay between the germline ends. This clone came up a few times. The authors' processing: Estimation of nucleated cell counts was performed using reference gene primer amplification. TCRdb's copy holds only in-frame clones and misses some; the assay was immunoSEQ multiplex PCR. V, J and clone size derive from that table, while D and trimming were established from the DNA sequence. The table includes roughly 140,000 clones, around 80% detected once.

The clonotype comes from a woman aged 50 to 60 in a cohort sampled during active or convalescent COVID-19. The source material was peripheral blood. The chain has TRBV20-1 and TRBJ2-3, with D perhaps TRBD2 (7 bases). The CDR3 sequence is CSASTGGLREDTQYF. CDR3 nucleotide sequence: TGCAGTGCTAGTACGGGGGGCCTACGAGAAGATACGCAGTATTTT.